A selection of T cell receptor beta chains follows, all from one sample in a study of blood T cell repertoires in COVID-19. Assay: immunoSEQ multiplex PCR; the TCRdb copy retains only in-frame clones and omits some. The data show approximately 31,000 clones, with roughly 90% seen just once and 3% to 4% held by the top ten. The sequenced sample was peripheral blood. Receptor source: a man aged 55 to 70 with acute or convalescent COVID-19. CDR3s include the opening cysteine and the closing phenylalanine or tryptophan. The D gene is left open where the match is weak. Size tells how often a clone was seen (once, few, many) or the class of an expanded clone, and some rows leave it out.

v_call	d_call	j_call	clone_size	cdr3_nt	cdr3_aa
TRBV2	.	TRBJ1-5	.	TGTGCCAGCAGTGGGACTTCTCAGCCCCAGCATTTT	CASSGTSQPQHF
TRBV5-6	TRBD1	TRBJ1-2	once	TGTGCCAGCAGCTATCCGGGACAGATGTATGGCTACACCTTC	CASSYPGQMYGYTF
TRBV19	TRBD2	TRBJ2-1	.	TGTGCCAGTAGTACCCAACTAGCGGAGCCCTACAATGAGCAGTTCTTC	CASSTQLAEPYNEQFF
TRBV25-1	TRBD1	TRBJ2-2	.	TGTGCCAGATCTGAACCGGACAGGGGGCCCCTCACCGGGGAGCTGTTTTTT	CARSEPDRGPLTGELFF
TRBV13	.	TRBJ2-3	once	TGTGCCAGCAGCGGGGGGACAGAAGGCACAGATACGCAGTATTTT	CASSGGTEGTDTQYF
TRBV29-1	TRBD2	TRBJ2-1	.	TGCAGCGGCGGGACTAGCGGGTCCGGGGAGCAGTTCTTC	CSGGTSGSGEQFF
TRBV29-1	.	TRBJ2-1	.	TGCAGCGCCCGGTTAGGGGGAATCAATGAGCAGTTCTTC	CSARLGGINEQFF
TRBV24-1	.	TRBJ1-5	once	TGTGCCACCAGTGATTCCCGACAGGCCACTTATAGCAATCAGCCCCAGCATTTT	CATSDSRQATYSNQPQHF
TRBV9	.	TRBJ1-3	.	TGTGCCAGCAGCCCCACCTACTCTGGAAACACCATATATTTT	CASSPTYSGNTIYF
TRBV11-3	.	TRBJ1-1	.	TGTGCCAGCAGCTTAGCGACAGGAGCTTTCTTT	CASSLATGAFF
TRBV5-1	TRBD1	TRBJ2-5	.	TGCGCCAGCAGCTTGGGGGACAGGGACCAAGAGACCCAGTACTTC	CASSLGDRDQETQYF
TRBV4-1	.	TRBJ2-1	.	TGCGCCAGCAGCCGAGCGAAGAGCGGACAGAGGTACAATGAGCAGTTCTTC	CASSRAKSGQRYNEQFF
TRBV11-1	.	TRBJ2-7	.	TGTGCCAGCAGCTTCAGAAACTACGAGCAGTACTTC	CASSFRNYEQYF
TRBV13	TRBD2	TRBJ2-3	.	TGTGCCAGCAGCCCGAGGAACTCTGTTAGCGGGAGAGGGGATACGCAGTATTTT	CASSPRNSVSGRGDTQYF
TRBV6-4	.	TRBJ1-1	.	TGTGCCAGCAGTAGACACAAGGACACTGAAGCTTTCTTT	CASSRHKDTEAFF
TRBV19	.	TRBJ1-5	.	TGTGCCAGTAAGGTGTGGGGGCACGGCCTCAATCAGCCCCAGCATTTT	CASKVWGHGLNQPQHF
TRBV9	.	TRBJ1-1	.	TGTGCCAGCAGCGGCAGGGGGAACACTGAAGCTTTCTTT	CASSGRGNTEAFF
TRBV5-1	.	TRBJ1-1	.	TGCGCCAGCAGCTCTCCCGGTGTCATCAGGGGTGAAGCTTTCTTT	CASSSPGVIRGEAFF
TRBV5-5	TRBD1	TRBJ1-3	.	TGTGCCAGCAGCCCGACAGGGTTCGGAAACACCATATATTTT	CASSPTGFGNTIYF
TRBV15	TRBD1	TRBJ1-6	.	TGTGCCACCAGCAGACGCCCGGGACAGGGTAATTCACCCCTCCACTTT	CATSRRPGQGNSPLHF
TRBV10-1	TRBD1	TRBJ1-5	.	TGCGCCAGCAGGCCGGGACAGGGAGTCAATCAGCCCCAGCATTTT	CASRPGQGVNQPQHF
TRBV5-1	.	TRBJ2-2	.	TGCGCCAGCAGCTACTCCGGGACACGAAACACCGGGGAGCTGTTTTTT	CASSYSGTRNTGELFF
TRBV5-1	.	TRBJ2-2	.	TGCGCCAGCAGGACAGACTTGAACACCGGGGAGCTGTTTTTT	CASRTDLNTGELFF
TRBV20-1	.	TRBJ1-4	.	TGCAGTGCCCCTAACCGGGAAAAACTGTTTTTT	CSAPNREKLFF
TRBV5-1	.	TRBJ2-5	.	TGCGCCAGCAGCCGATTACGGACAAGCCAAGAGACCCAGTACTTC	CASSRLRTSQETQYF
TRBV15	TRBD1	TRBJ1-5	.	TGTGCCACCAGCAGCGGTGGGACAGGGAACCAGCCCCAGCATTTT	CATSSGGTGNQPQHF
TRBV18	TRBD1	TRBJ1-1	.	TGTGCCAGCTCACCACGGACAGGGGATAACACTGAAGCTTTCTTT	CASSPRTGDNTEAFF
TRBV6-2/TRBV6-3	TRBD1	TRBJ1-1	.	TGTGCCAGCAGTAACCCCGGACAGGGAGTGCGCGCTTTCTTT	CASSNPGQGVRAFF
TRBV27	.	TRBJ1-1	.	TGTGCCAGCAGTTTATCAGCCCTGTTGAACACTGAAGCTTTCTTT	CASSLSALLNTEAFF
TRBV5-6	TRBD1	TRBJ2-1	once	TGTGCCAGCAGCTTGGGATGGACAGGGACCCCGTCGCATAGGCAGTTCTTC	CASSLGWTGTPSHRQFF
TRBV10-3	.	TRBJ1-6	.	TGTGCCATCAGCTTGGACAGCCGCGCGATCTCTTCACCCCTCCACTTT	CAISLDSRAISSPLHF
TRBV9	TRBD2	TRBJ2-1	once	TGTGCCAGCAGCTCTCTCCGGGCCGGGGGGGACAATGAGCAGTTCTTC	CASSSLRAGGDNEQFF
TRBV5-1	TRBD2	TRBJ2-7	.	TGCGCCAGCAGCTTCGGGAGGGGGGGATCCTACGAGCAGTACTTC	CASSFGRGGSYEQYF
TRBV6-6	.	TRBJ2-2	.	TGTGCCAGCGACCCAGGCTACACCGGGGAGCTGTTTTTT	CASDPGYTGELFF
TRBV7-9	TRBD1	TRBJ1-4	.	TGTGCCAGCAGCTTGGGACAGGGGGGGAATGAAAAACTGTTTTTT	CASSLGQGGNEKLFF
TRBV10-3	TRBD1	TRBJ2-5	.	TGTGCCATCAGTGAGTCGACAGGGGTAGAGACCCAGTACTTC	CAISESTGVETQYF
TRBV7-2	.	TRBJ1-2	.	TGTGCCAGCAGCTTGTCACAGGGTGGCTATGGCTACACCTTC	CASSLSQGGYGYTF